This T cell receptor beta chain stems from a study of low-dose radiotherapy and immunotherapy resistance in tumors. Study context: In Cohort 2, 1 Gy per fraction was delivered every two weeks, for a total of 13 Gy over 26 weeks. Every two weeks patients got nivolumab 240 mg flat dose, plus ipilimumab 1 mg/kg every six weeks, intravenously. Oral aspirin 300 mg was taken by patients daily for four cycles from cycle 1 day 1.

The CDR3 has 15 residues. Germline-derived CDR1 and CDR2 are SGHRS and YFSETQ. V lost 6 bases, J lost 0 bases, and 13 bases lay in between. Documented time point: after trial treatment. Treatment given: LDRT plus nivolumab, ipilimumab, low-dose cyclophosphamide and aspirin (RACIN trial). This clonotype was picked up many times. Primers targeting TRAV and TRBV primed first-strand cDNA, covering alpha and beta chains. For amplifying TCRs, the PCR ran for 15 to 20 cycles with Phusion, which was used together with a constant-region primer and the adapter on the V primers. TCRdb analysed the reads with MiXCR anew, one entry per CDR3 protein. The sample shows under 75,000 distinct CDR3 sequences, around 23% of them seen only once.

The V and J genes are TRBV5-1 and TRBJ2-1; D unclear. The sample consisted of PBMCs, taken after low-dose radiotherapy plus immunotherapy. This clonotype was obtained from a male donor with prostate cancer. DNA of the CDR3: TGCGCCAGCAACCAGGACGGAAGCTCCTACAATGAGCAGTTCTTC. As protein: CASNQDGSSYNEQFF.